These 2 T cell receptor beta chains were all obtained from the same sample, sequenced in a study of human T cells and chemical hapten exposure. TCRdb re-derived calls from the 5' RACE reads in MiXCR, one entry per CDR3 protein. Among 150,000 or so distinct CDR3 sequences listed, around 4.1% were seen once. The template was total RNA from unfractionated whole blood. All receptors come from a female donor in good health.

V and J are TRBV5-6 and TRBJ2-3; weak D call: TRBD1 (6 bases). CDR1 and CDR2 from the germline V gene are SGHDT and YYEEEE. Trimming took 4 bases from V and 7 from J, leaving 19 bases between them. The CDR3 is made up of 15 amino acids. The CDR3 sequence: CASSAGTWGINTQYF. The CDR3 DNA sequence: TGTGCCAGCAGCGCCGGGACATGGGGAATAAATACGCAGTATTTT.

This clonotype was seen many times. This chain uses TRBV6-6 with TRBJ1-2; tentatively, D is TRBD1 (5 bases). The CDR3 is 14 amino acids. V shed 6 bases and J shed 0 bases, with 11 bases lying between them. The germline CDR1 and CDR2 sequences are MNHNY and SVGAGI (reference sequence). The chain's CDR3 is CASSRGASNYGYTF. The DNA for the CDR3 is TGTGCCAGCAGCCGAGGGGCTTCTAACTATGGCTACACCTTC.